This T cell receptor (beta chain) is from a study of shared clonotypes between healthy human individuals. Replicate sorted-subset PCRs were loaded with around 0.2 ug DNA, tens of thousands of T cell genomes. TCRdb keeps only in-frame clones here, not all; method: immunoSEQ multiplex PCR. This sample has 2,500,000 or so clones, with roughly 93% found just once. The ends lost 2 bases at V and 0 bases at J; junction bases unmatched: 6. Germline loops: CDR1 SGHTA, CDR2 FQGNSA. CDR3 length: 17 amino acids. The V call is TRBV7-2, the J call TRBJ2-1; 8 bases map to TRBD2. Sequenced: naive CD4+ T cells from PBMCs. Specified subset: CD45RA+ positively selected. This TCR was recovered from a young man in good health. Some clones in this sample may be carry-over from other donors' samples. The CDR3 spells CASSLLGSGTSYNEQFF. CDR3 sequence (DNA): TGTGCCAGCAGCTTACTGGGTAGCGGGACCTCCTACAATGAGCAGTTCTTC. Together with reference TRBV7-2 and TRBJ2-1, the CDR3 gives the full variable domain: GAGVSQSPSNKVTEKGKDVELRCDPISGHTALYWYRQSLGQGLEFLIYFQGNSAPDKSGLPSDRFSAERTGGSVSTLTIQRTQQEDSAVYLCASSLLGSGTSYNEQFFGPGTRLTVL.